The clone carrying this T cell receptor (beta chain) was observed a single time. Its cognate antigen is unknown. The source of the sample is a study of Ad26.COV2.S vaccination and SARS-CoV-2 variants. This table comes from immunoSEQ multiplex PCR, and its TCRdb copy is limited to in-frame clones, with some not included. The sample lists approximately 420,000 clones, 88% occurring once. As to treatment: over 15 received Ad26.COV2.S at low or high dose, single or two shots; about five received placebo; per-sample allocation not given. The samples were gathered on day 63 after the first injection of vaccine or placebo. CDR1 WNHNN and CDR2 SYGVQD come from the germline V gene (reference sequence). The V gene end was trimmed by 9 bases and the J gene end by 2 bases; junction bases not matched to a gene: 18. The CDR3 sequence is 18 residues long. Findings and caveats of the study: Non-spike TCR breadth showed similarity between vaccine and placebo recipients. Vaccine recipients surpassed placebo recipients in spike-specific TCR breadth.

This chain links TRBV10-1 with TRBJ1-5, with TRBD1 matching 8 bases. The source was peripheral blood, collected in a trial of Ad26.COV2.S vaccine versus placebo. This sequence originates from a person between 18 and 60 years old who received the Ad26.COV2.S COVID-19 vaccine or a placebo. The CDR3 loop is CASGPKRGDRGGNQPQHF. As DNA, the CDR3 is TGCGCCAGTGGACCAAAGAGGGGCGACAGGGGCGGCAATCAGCCCCAGCATTTT.